The present T cell receptor beta chain was sequenced within a study of T cell changes during pregnancy in multiple sclerosis. Clones were sequenced by immunoSEQ multiplex PCR, and TCRdb holds only the in-frame ones, with some missing. The sample shows some 70,000 clones, almost 95% of them seen only once. This clone appeared once. In germline, CDR1 is MNHEY, CDR2 SMNVEV (reference sequence). The V end lost 10 bases, the J end lost 4 bases, and 13 bases lay between the germline ends. There are 12 residues in the CDR3. The V call is TRBV27, the J call TRBJ1-1; the D gene is possibly TRBD1 (5 bases). The TCR was taken from a female donor in good health, enrolled as a control in a pregnancy study. The sequenced sample was CD8+ T cells from peripheral blood mononuclear cells, obtained in the third trimester of pregnancy. CDR3 residues: CATAGGGTEAFF. The CDR3 region has the DNA TGTGCCACGGCGGGGGGTGGCACTGAAGCTTTCTTT.